One sample yielded the 3 T cell receptor beta chains listed below, sequenced in a study of blood T cell repertoires in COVID-19. TCRdb's copy holds only in-frame clones and misses some; the assay was immunoSEQ multiplex PCR. The data show 150,000 to 200,000 clones, with 79% seen just once and 15% to 20% held by the top ten. Sequencing was performed on peripheral blood. The receptor source for this set is a man aged 60-69 years with active or convalescent COVID-19.

J is TRBJ1-4 and V is TRBV7-3; D unclear. Germline CDR1 SGHTA, CDR2 FQGTGA. The V and J ends lost 5 bases and 5 bases respectively, with 9 bases between them. CDR3 length: 13 amino acids. Here the CDR3 DNA reads TGTGCCAGCAGCAAGGGAGTAAATGAAAAACTGTTTTTT. Protein: CASSKGVNEKLFF.

V gene TRBV5-6 combines with J gene TRBJ1-2; 7 bases match TRBD1. V lost 0 bases to trimming and J lost 0 bases; unmatched junction nucleotides: 8. The CDR3 length is 17 residues. Germline V lookup: CDR1 SGHDT, CDR2 YYEEEE. Here the CDR3 reads CASSLEAPDRSNYGYTF. The CDR3 bases are TGTGCCAGCAGCTTGGAGGCCCCGGACAGGTCTAACTATGGCTACACCTTC.

The chain has TRBV3-1 (or the pseudogene TRBV3-2) and TRBJ1-2; D is perhaps TRBD1 (5 bases). The V end lost 1 base, the J end lost 3 bases, and 12 bases lay between the germline ends. The CDR3 spans 15 residues. The germline V gene has CDR1 LGHDT and CDR2 YNNKEL (reference sequence). The CDR3 sequence: CASSQGPSRDYGYTF. CDR3 DNA sequence: TGTGCCAGCAGCCAAGGCCCGAGCAGGGACTATGGCTACACCTTC.